The TCR beta chain under discussion was sequenced for a study of cytomegalovirus exposure and HLA in healthy donors. The overall study: Researchers found that just over 80% of just under 400 genotyped donors fell within the Caucasian-associated ancestry cluster. Study-wide results and caveats: A cluster of highly shared sequence variants was likely a sequencing artifact.

Points on this clone: Its antigen remains unidentified.

The CDR3 consists of 15 residues. Trimming left V 0 bases short and J 3 bases short, with 12 bases between. CDR1 and CDR2 (germline): MNHEY, SVGAGI. 60 Vbeta and 13 Jbeta primers were used in PCR. Profiling relied on immunoSEQ multiplex PCR, and the TCRdb table lists in-frame clones only, not all of them. Of 150,000 to 200,000 clones listed, roughly four fifths are singletons. The sequenced sample consisted of PBMCs. The rearrangement uses TRBV6-5 and TRBJ2-7, with a tentative D call TRBD2 (6 bases). The TCR comes from a girl aged 2-9 years in good health and CMV-seropositive. The CDR3 bases are TGTGCCAGCAGTTACTCGGCGGGACGCTACTACGAGCAGTACTTC. This codes for CASSYSAGRYYEQYF.